These T cell receptor beta chains were read from a single sample in a study of cytomegalovirus exposure and HLA in healthy donors. The table came from immunoSEQ multiplex PCR; TCRdb's copy has only in-frame clones and leaves some out. Of under 150,000 clones listed, less than 90% were seen once; the top ten hold less than 2.5%. The sample consisted of PBMCs. The receptor set was obtained from a boy aged 2 to 10 in good health and CMV-seronegative. The CDR3 runs from the conserved cysteine through the conserved F or W. The D gene is left open where the match is weak. Size tells how often a clone was seen (once, few, many) or the class of an expanded clone, and some rows leave it out.

D gene	V gene	clone size	J gene	CDR3 protein	CDR3 DNA
TRBD2	TRBV7-9	-	TRBJ2-1	CASRGGSGEIYNEQFF	TGTGCCAGCAGGGGGGGGAGCGGAGAAATCTACAATGAGCAGTTCTTC
TRBD1	TRBV27	-	TRBJ2-2	CASTKGVGDSRAGELFF	TGTGCCAGCACTAAGGGCGTTGGGGACAGTCGAGCCGGGGAGCTGTTTTTT
-	TRBV6-1	-	TRBJ1-5	CASSENYQETYSNQPQHF	TGTGCCAGCAGCGAAAACTATCAAGAAACTTATAGCAATCAGCCCCAGCATTTT
-	TRBV7-3	-	TRBJ2-7	CASSLSPLYEQYF	TGTGCCAGCAGCTTATCCCCCCTCTACGAGCAGTACTTC
-	TRBV4-1	-	TRBJ2-7	CASSPTDLYYEQYF	TGCGCCAGCAGCCCAACCGACTTGTATTACGAGCAGTACTTC
-	TRBV4-1	-	TRBJ1-4	CASSPGRGPEKLFF	TGCGCCAGCAGCCCCGGGAGAGGGCCTGAAAAACTGTTTTTT
-	TRBV5-1	-	TRBJ2-2	CASSWTWLGGELFF	TGCGCCAGCAGCTGGACATGGTTGGGCGGGGAGCTGTTTTTT
TRBD2	TRBV7-2	-	TRBJ2-3	CASSLALLAGTPDTQYF	TGTGCCAGCAGCTTAGCGTTACTAGCGGGTACCCCAGATACGCAGTATTTT
TRBD2	TRBV7-9	-	TRBJ2-1	CASSLVGSGSFNEQFF	TGTGCCAGCAGCTTAGTGGGTAGCGGGAGTTTCAATGAGCAGTTCTTC
TRBD1	TRBV4-1	few	TRBJ2-5	CASSQDAGQGAETQYF	TGCGCCAGCAGCCAAGATGCGGGACAGGGTGCGGAGACCCAGTACTTC
-	TRBV19	-	TRBJ2-7	CASSKRWDEQYF	TGTGCCAGTAGTAAGCGTTGGGACGAGCAGTACTTC
TRBD2	TRBV5-1	-	TRBJ2-1	CASSYAGTSGANEQFF	TGCGCCAGCAGCTATGCCGGGACTAGCGGGGCCAATGAGCAGTTCTTC
-	TRBV4-1	few	TRBJ1-2	CASSPGWGPDYGYTF	TGCGCCAGCAGCCCCGGGTGGGGGCCCGATTATGGCTACACCTTC
-	TRBV11-2	-	TRBJ2-5	CASSTISAETQYF	TGTGCCAGCAGTACAATTAGCGCGGAGACCCAGTACTTC
-	TRBV7-3	-	TRBJ2-3	CASSPTGGGTDTQYF	TGTGCCAGCAGCCCAACGGGGGGCGGCACAGATACGCAGTATTTT
-	TRBV30	-	TRBJ1-1	CAWSGAQNTEAFF	TGTGCCTGGAGTGGGGCCCAGAACACTGAAGCTTTCTTT
-	TRBV9	-	TRBJ1-1	CASSVVAGNTEAFF	TGTGCCAGCAGCGTAGTGGCAGGGAACACTGAAGCTTTCTTT
TRBD1	TRBV27	-	TRBJ1-5	CASMEGVRGQGQPQHF	TGTGCCAGCATGGAGGGGGTCAGGGGGCAGGGTCAGCCCCAGCATTTT
-	TRBV7-9	-	TRBJ2-1	CASSLGGSYNEQFF	TGTGCCAGCAGCTTGGGAGGCTCCTACAATGAGCAGTTCTTC
-	TRBV5-4	-	TRBJ1-1	CASSPGGVAGKDTEAFF	TGTGCCAGCAGCCCGGGGGGCGTGGCAGGGAAGGACACTGAAGCTTTCTTT
-	TRBV7-7	-	TRBJ2-1	CASSFDRHNEQFF	TGTGCCAGCAGCTTTGACAGACACAATGAGCAGTTCTTC
-	TRBV6-5	-	TRBJ1-1	CASSYSYAANTEAFF	TGTGCCAGCAGTTACTCGTATGCGGCGAACACTGAAGCTTTCTTT
-	TRBV11-2	-	TRBJ1-2	CASSSTQGTGGYTF	TGTGCCAGCAGCTCGACACAGGGAACGGGCGGCTACACCTTC
-	TRBV19	-	TRBJ1-2	CASTLDSDYGYTF	TGTGCCAGTACCCTCGACAGCGACTATGGCTACACCTTC
TRBD1	TRBV7-2	once	TRBJ1-2	CASSQIDRGSYTF	TGTGCCAGCAGCCAAATCGACAGGGGCAGCTACACCTTC
TRBD2	TRBV6-5	-	TRBJ2-3	CASSGLAGGPDTQYF	TGTGCCAGCAGTGGACTAGCGGGAGGGCCAGATACGCAGTATTTT
-	TRBV2	-	TRBJ1-1	CAVKEGGRLDTEAFF	TGTGCCGTCAAGGAGGGGGGGCGCTTGGACACTGAAGCTTTCTTT
TRBD2	TRBV27	-	TRBJ2-3	CASSPRTSVWPDTQYF	TGTGCCAGCAGTCCCCGGACTAGTGTTTGGCCAGATACGCAGTATTTT
-	TRBV20-1	-	TRBJ1-5	CSARGSQPQHF	TGCAGTGCCAGGGGAAGTCAGCCCCAGCATTTT
-	TRBV6-1	-	TRBJ1-1	CASSEAGGTEAFF	TGTGCCAGCAGTGAAGCCGGGGGCACTGAAGCTTTCTTT
-	TRBV9	-	TRBJ2-7	CASSVADYSYEQYF	TGTGCCAGCAGCGTAGCGGACTACAGCTACGAGCAGTACTTC
TRBD2	TRBV7-9	-	TRBJ2-1	CASSLAPLAGAYNEQFF	TGTGCCAGCAGCTTAGCACCACTAGCGGGGGCCTACAATGAGCAGTTCTTC
-	TRBV19	-	TRBJ1-1	CASSTFTEAFF	TGTGCCAGTAGTACATTCACTGAAGCTTTCTTT